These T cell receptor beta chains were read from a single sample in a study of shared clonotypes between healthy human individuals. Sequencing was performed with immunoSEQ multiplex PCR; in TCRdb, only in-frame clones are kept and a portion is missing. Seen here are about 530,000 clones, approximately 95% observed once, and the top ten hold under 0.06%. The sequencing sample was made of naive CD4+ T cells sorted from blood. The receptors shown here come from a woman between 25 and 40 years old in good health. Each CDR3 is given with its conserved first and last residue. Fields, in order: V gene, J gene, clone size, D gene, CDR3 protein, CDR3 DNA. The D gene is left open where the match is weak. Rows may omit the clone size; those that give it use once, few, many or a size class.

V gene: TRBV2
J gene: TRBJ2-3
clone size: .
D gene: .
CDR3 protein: CASSEILWGSTDTQYF
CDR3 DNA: TGTGCCAGCAGTGAAATTCTTTGGGGGAGCACAGATACGCAGTATTTT

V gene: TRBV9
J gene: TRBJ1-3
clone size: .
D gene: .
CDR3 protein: CASSVGGPSSGNTIYF
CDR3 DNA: TGTGCCAGCAGCGTAGGGGGACCCAGCTCTGGAAACACCATATATTTT

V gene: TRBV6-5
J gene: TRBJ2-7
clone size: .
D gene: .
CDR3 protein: CASSPDRLTYYEQYF
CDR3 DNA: TGTGCCAGCAGCCCGGACCGGCTAACCTACTACGAGCAGTACTTC

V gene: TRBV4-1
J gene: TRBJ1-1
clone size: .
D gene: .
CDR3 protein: CASSQVRAGSTEAFF
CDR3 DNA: TGCGCCAGCAGCCAAGTGCGTGCGGGGTCGACTGAAGCTTTCTTT

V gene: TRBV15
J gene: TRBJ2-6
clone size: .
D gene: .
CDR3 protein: CATSSDSSGANVLTF
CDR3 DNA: TGTGCCACCAGCAGCGACAGCTCTGGGGCCAACGTCCTGACTTTC

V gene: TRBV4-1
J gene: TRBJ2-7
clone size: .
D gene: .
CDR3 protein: CASSQVLRARRSYEQYF
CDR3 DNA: TGCGCCAGCAGCCAAGTCTTGCGGGCCCGAAGGAGTTACGAGCAGTACTTC

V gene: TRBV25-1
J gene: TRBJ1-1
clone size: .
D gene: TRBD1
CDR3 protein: CASSEFWGQGAPEAFF
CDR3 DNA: TGTGCCAGCAGTGAATTTTGGGGACAGGGGGCCCCTGAAGCTTTCTTT

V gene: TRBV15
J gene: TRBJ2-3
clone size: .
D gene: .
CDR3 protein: CATSRDYGVEDTQYF
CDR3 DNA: TGTGCCACCAGCAGAGACTACGGAGTTGAGGATACGCAGTATTTT

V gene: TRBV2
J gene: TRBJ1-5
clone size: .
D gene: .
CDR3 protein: CASSEWQGQLGPQHF
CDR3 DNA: TGTGCCAGCAGTGAATGGCAGGGGCAGCTTGGGCCCCAGCATTTT

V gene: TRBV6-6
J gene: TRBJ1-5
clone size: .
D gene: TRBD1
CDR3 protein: CASSNSGQGGQPQHF
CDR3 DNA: TGTGCCAGCAGCAATTCGGGACAGGGCGGTCAGCCCCAGCATTTT

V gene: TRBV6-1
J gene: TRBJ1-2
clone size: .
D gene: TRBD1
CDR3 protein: CASTPGQNNYGYTF
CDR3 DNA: TGTGCCAGCACACCGGGACAGAATAACTATGGCTACACCTTC

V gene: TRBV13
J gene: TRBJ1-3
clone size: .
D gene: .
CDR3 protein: CASSLSVGLGRAGNTIYF
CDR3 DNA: TGTGCCAGCAGCCTAAGTGTGGGACTGGGACGCGCTGGAAACACCATATATTTT

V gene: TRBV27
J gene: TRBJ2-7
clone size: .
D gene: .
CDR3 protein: CASSRGSYEQYF
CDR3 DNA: TGTGCCAGCAGTCGGGGGTCCTACGAGCAGTACTTC

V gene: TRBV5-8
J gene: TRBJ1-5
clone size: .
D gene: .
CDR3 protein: CASSFPQPQHF
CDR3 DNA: TGTGCCAGCAGCTTCCCCCAGCCCCAGCATTTT

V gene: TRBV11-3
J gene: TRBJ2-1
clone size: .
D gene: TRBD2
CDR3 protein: CASSLGAGGPKNEQFF
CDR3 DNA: TGTGCCAGCAGCTTAGGGGCGGGAGGGCCTAAGAATGAGCAGTTCTTC

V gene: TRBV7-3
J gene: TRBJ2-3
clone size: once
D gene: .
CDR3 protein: CASSRGSPGQNTDTQYF
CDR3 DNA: TGTGCCAGCAGCCGGGGCTCACCGGGACAAAACACAGATACGCAGTATTTT

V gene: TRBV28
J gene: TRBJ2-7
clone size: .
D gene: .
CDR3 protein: CASSQGTRGYF
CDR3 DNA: TGTGCCAGCAGTCAGGGGACTCGGGGATACTTC

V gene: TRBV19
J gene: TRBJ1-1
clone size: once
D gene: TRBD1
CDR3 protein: CASSIAGTANTEAFF
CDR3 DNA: TGTGCCAGTAGTATAGCGGGGACAGCGAACACTGAAGCTTTCTTT

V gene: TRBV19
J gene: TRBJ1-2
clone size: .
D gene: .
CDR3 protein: CASSTTGGYTF
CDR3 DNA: TGTGCCAGTAGTACCACTGGTGGCTACACCTTC

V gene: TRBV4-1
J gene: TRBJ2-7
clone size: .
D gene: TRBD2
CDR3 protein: CASSHRTSGSHEQYF
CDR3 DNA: TGCGCCAGCAGCCACAGGACTAGCGGGAGCCACGAGCAGTACTTC

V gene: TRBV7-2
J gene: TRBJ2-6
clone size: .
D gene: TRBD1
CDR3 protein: CASSPGTAGANVLTF
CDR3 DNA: TGTGCCAGCAGCCCTGGGACAGCTGGGGCCAACGTCCTGACTTTC

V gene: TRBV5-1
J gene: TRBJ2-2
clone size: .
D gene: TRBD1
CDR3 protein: CASSFGQGGTGELFF
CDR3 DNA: TGCGCCAGCAGCTTCGGACAGGGCGGCACCGGGGAGCTGTTTTTT

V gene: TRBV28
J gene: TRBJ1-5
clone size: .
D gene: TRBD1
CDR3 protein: CASKPRDRVNQPQHF
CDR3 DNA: TGTGCCAGCAAGCCACGGGACAGGGTCAATCAGCCCCAGCATTTT

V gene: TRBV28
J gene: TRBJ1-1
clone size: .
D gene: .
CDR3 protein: CASTTGGGNYPEAFF
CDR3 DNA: TGTGCCAGCACCACGGGGGGGGGTAATTATCCTGAAGCTTTCTTT

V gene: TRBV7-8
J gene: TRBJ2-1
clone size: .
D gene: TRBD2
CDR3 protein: CASSSTSGSSYNEQFF
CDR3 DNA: TGTGCCAGCAGCTCGACTAGCGGGAGCTCCTACAATGAGCAGTTCTTC

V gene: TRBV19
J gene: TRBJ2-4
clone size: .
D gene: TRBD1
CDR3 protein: CASTETGENIQYF
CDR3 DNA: TGTGCCAGTACCGAGACAGGGGAGAACATTCAGTACTTC

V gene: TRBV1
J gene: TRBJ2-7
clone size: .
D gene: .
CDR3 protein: CTIRPSTPF
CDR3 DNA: TGCACCATCCGCCCGTCGACACCCTTC

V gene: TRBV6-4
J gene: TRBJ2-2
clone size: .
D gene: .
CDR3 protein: CASSAERVNTGELFF
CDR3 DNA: TGTGCCAGCAGTGCCGAGCGGGTTAACACCGGGGAGCTGTTTTTT

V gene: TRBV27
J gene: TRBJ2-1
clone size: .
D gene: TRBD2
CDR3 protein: CASSLSGTSGGSEQFF
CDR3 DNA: TGTGCCAGCAGTTTATCCGGGACTAGCGGTGGCAGTGAGCAGTTCTTC

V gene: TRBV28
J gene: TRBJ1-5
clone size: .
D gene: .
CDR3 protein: CASSLLAPVENQPQHF
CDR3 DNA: TGTGCCAGCAGTTTACTCGCCCCGGTGGAGAATCAGCCCCAGCATTTT

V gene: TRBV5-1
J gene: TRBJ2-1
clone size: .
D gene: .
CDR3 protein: CASSSTGNGNEQFF
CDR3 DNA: TGCGCCAGCAGCTCAACAGGGAATGGGAATGAGCAGTTCTTC

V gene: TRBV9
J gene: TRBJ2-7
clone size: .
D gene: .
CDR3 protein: CASSPRTPISYEQYF
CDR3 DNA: TGTGCCAGCAGCCCCCGGACTCCTATATCCTACGAGCAGTACTTC

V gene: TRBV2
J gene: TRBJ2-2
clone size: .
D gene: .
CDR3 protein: CASSGVAQTGELFF
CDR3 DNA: TGTGCCAGCAGTGGAGTAGCCCAAACCGGGGAGCTGTTTTTT

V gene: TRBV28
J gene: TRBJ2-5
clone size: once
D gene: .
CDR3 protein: CASSFGVEKTQYF
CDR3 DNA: TGTGCCAGCAGTTTTGGGGTAGAAAAGACCCAGTACTTC

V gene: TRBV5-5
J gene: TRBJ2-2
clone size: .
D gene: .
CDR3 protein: CASSLDPGTGELFF
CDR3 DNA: TGTGCCAGCAGCTTGGACCCTGGCACCGGGGAGCTGTTTTTT

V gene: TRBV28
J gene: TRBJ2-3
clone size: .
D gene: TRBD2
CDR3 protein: CASSLWLAETSTDTQYF
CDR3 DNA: TGTGCCAGCAGTTTATGGCTAGCGGAAACTAGCACAGATACGCAGTATTTT

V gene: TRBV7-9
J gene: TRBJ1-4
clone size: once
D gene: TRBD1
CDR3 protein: CASSRDRGAEKLFF
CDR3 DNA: TGTGCCAGCAGCCGGGACAGGGGAGCAGAAAAACTGTTTTTT

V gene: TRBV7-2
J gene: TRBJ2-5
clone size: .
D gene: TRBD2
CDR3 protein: CASSLETSGGVERYF
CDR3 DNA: TGTGCCAGCAGCTTGGAGACTAGCGGGGGAGTAGAGCGGTACTTC

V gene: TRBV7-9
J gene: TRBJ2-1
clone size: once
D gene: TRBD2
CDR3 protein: CASSLVAGGINEQFF
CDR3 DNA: TGTGCCAGCAGCTTAGTAGCGGGAGGGATCAATGAGCAGTTCTTC

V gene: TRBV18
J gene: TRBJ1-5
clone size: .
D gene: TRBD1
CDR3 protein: CASSPSGQGGQPQHF
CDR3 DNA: TGTGCCAGCTCACCATCGGGACAGGGTGGTCAGCCCCAGCATTTT